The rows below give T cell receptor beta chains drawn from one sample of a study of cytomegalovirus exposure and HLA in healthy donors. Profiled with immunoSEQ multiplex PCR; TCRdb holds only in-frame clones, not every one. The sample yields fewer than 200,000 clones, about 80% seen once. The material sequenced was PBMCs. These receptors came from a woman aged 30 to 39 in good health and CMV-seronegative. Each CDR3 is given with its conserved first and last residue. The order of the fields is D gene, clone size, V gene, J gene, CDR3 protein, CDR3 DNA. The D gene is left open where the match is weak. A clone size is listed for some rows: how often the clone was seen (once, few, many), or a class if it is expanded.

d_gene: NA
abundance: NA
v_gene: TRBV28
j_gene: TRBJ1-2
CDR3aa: CASSLRGYGYTF
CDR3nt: TGTGCCAGCAGTCTAAGGGGCTATGGCTACACCTTC

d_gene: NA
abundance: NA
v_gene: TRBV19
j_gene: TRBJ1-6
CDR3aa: CASNQGGNSPLHF
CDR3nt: TGTGCCAGTAATCAGGGAGGGAATTCACCCCTCCACTTT

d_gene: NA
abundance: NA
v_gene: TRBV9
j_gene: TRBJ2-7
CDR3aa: CASSVVAGAVHEQYF
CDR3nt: TGTGCCAGCAGCGTAGTCGCAGGGGCTGTTCACGAGCAGTACTTC

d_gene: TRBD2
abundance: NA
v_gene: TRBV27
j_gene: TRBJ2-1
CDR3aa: CASRVTGGGRMGNEQFF
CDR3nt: TGTGCCAGCAGGGTGACAGGCGGGGGGCGTATGGGCAATGAGCAGTTCTTC

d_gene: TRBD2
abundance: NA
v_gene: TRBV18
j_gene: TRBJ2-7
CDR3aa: CASSGGGYEQYF
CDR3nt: TGTGCCAGCTCAGGGGGGGGCTACGAGCAGTACTTC

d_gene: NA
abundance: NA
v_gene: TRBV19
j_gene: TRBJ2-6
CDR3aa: CASKDSPPGDGLTF
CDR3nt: TGTGCCAGTAAGGACAGTCCTCCCGGGGACGGCCTGACTTTC

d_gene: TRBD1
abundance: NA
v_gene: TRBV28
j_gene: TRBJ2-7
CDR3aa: CASSSPRTGTTYEQYF
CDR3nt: TGTGCCAGCAGTTCCCCCCGGACAGGGACCACCTACGAGCAGTACTTC

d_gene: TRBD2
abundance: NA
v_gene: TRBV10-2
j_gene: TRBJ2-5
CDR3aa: CASSEGTSGGGMETQYF
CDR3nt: TGCGCCAGCAGTGAGGGGACTAGCGGGGGAGGGATGGAGACCCAGTACTTC

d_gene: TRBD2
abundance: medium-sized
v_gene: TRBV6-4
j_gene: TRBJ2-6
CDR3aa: CASSPSGSSGANVLTF
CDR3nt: TGTGCCAGCAGTCCTAGCGGGAGCTCTGGGGCCAACGTCCTGACTTTC

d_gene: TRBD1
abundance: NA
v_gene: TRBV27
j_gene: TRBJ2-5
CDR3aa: CASSHGQGPLQETQYF
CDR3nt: TGTGCCAGCAGTCACGGACAGGGACCCCTCCAAGAGACCCAGTACTTC

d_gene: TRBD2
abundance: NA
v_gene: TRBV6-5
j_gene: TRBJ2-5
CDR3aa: CASRPGLAGQETQYF
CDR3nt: TGTGCCAGCAGACCGGGACTAGCGGGACAAGAGACCCAGTACTTC

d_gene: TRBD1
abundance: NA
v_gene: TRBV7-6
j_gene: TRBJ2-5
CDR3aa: CASSRTGMETQYF
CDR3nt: TGTGCCAGCAGCCGGACAGGGATGGAGACCCAGTACTTC

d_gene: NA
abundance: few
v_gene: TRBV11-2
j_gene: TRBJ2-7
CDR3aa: CASSLVLAQGGREQYF
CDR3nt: TGTGCCAGCAGCTTAGTACTAGCTCAAGGAGGTCGCGAGCAGTACTTC

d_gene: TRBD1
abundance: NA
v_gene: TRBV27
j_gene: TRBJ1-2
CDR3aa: CASSPQGVYGYTF
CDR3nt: TGTGCCAGCAGTCCACAGGGGGTCTATGGCTACACCTTC

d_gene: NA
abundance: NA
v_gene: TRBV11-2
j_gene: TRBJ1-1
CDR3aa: CASSPRGVNTEAFF
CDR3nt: TGTGCCAGCAGCCCTCGCGGGGTGAACACTGAAGCTTTCTTT

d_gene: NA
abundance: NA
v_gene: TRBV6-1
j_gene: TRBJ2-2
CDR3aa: CASSDQDSTGELFF
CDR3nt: TGTGCCAGCAGTGATCAAGACAGCACCGGGGAGCTGTTTTTT

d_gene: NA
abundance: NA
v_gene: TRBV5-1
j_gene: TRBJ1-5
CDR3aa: CASSSGDHQPQHF
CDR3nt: TGCGCCAGCAGCTCGGGGGATCATCAGCCCCAGCATTTT

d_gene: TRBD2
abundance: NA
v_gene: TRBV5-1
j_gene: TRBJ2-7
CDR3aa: CASSSGTSGGVEQYF
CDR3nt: TGCGCCAGCAGCTCGGGGACTAGCGGGGGTGTCGAGCAGTACTTC

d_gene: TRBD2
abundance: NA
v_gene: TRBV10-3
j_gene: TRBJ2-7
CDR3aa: CAISDPSGSYEQYF
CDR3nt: TGTGCCATCAGTGATCCTAGCGGCTCCTACGAGCAGTACTTC

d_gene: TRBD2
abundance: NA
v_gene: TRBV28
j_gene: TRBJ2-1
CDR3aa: CASSQSGLAGVNEQFF
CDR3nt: TGTGCCAGCAGCCAATCGGGACTAGCGGGAGTAAATGAGCAGTTCTTC

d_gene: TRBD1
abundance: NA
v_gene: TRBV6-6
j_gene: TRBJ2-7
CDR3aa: CASSPRDRSLEQYF
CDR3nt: TGTGCCAGCAGTCCACGGGACAGAAGCTTAGAGCAGTACTTC

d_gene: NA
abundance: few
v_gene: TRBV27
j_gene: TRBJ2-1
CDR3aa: CASSSLQRSSYNEQFF
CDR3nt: TGTGCCAGCAGTTCTCTGCAGCGGAGCTCCTACAATGAGCAGTTCTTC

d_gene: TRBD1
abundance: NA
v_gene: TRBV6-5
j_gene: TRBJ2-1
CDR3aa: CASSYSGQGVDEQFF
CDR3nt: TGTGCCAGCAGTTACTCTGGACAGGGTGTCGATGAGCAGTTCTTC